A single sample gave rise to the 10 T cell receptor beta chains below, sequenced in a study of blood T cell repertoires in COVID-19. Sequencing was performed with immunoSEQ multiplex PCR; in TCRdb, only in-frame clones are kept and a portion is missing. The data hold just over 150,000 clones, with roughly nine tenths observed a single time. The sequenced sample was peripheral blood. The receptors shown here come from a woman between 65 and 79 years old with acute or convalescent COVID-19.

Notes on this clone: Germline and junction disagree at one end, which may indicate a read error. The chain employs TRBV7-3 and TRBJ2-3, with 8 bases matching TRBD2. CDR3 length equals 16 residues. Germline V lookup: CDR1 SGHTA, CDR2 FQGTGA. The CDR3 is CASSLTPGGLTDTQYF. DNA of the CDR3: TGTGCCAGCAGCCTAACCCCGGGGGGGCTCACAGATACGCAGTATTTT. The variable domain in full, completed from reference TRBV7-3 and TRBJ2-3, reads GAGVSQTPSNKVTEKGKYVELRCDPISGHTALYWYRQSLGQGPEFLIYFQGTGAADDSGLPNDRFFAVRPEGSVSTLKIQRTERGDSAVYLCASSLTPGGLTDTQYFGPGTRLTVL.

V is TRBV10-2 and J is TRBJ2-5; weak D call: TRBD2 (6 bases). V was shortened by 8 bases and J by 11 bases, with 18 bases between the two germline ends. CDR3 length: 12 residues. Germline V gene lookup returns CDR1 WSHSY and CDR2 SAAADI. The CDR3 DNA is TGCGCCAGCTCGACCCAGGAGGGATGGCAGTACTTC. This gives the protein CASSTQEGWQYF.

About this clone: The sample holds other DNA sequences that translate to the same CDR3. The chain carries TRBV29-1 and TRBJ1-2; 9 nucleotides agree with TRBD1. The CDR3 has 12 residues. In germline, CDR1 is SQVTM, CDR2 ANQGSEA. The trim removed 6 bases at V and 7 bases at J, leaving 6 bases unmatched. This CDR3 is CSVGQGAVGYTF. The CDR3 DNA sequence: TGCAGCGTGGGACAGGGCGCGGTTGGCTACACCTTC.

This chain connects TRBV5-1 to TRBJ2-5; no clear D gene. The germline V gene has CDR1 SGHRS and CDR2 YFSETQ. Trimming left V 0 bases short and J 4 bases short, with 7 bases between. This CDR3 spans 13 amino acids. The CDR3, as DNA: TGCGCCAGCAGCTTGGTCCCCGGAGAGACCCAGTACTTC. Translating it yields CASSLVPGETQYF. Variable domain in full (rest from reference TRBV5-1 and TRBJ2-5): KAGVTQTPRYLIKTRGQQVTLSCSPISGHRSVSWYQQTPGQGLQFLFEYFSETQRNKGNFPGRFSGRQFSNSRSEMNVSTLELGDSALYLCASSLVPGETQYFGPGTRLLVL.

This rearrangement joins TRBV7-2 to TRBJ1-2, with TRBD1 as a possible D gene (6 bases). This CDR3 contains 13 residues. The germline CDR1 and CDR2 sequences are SGHTA and FQGNSA. V was clipped by 4 bases and J by 8 bases, with 14 bases between them. CDR3 in amino acids: CASSSQGSSGYTF. Here the CDR3 DNA reads TGTGCCAGCAGCTCACAGGGTTCTTCCGGCTACACCTTC.

J is TRBJ2-5 and V is TRBV7-2; 7 bases are shared with TRBD2. The CDR3 has 15 residues. After removal of 5 bases from V and 4 bases from J, the junction contained 10 bases not matched to a gene. CDR1 is SGHTA and CDR2 is FQGNSA in the germline V gene. CDR3 sequence: CASSPKQRGGETQYF. The CDR3 region has the DNA TGTGCCAGCAGCCCGAAACAGCGGGGAGGAGAGACCCAGTACTTC. The full variable domain, completed using reference TRBV7-2 and TRBJ2-5, is GAGVSQSPSNKVTEKGKDVELRCDPISGHTALYWYRQSLGQGLEFLIYFQGNSAPDKSGLPSDRFSAERTGGSVSTLTIQRTQQEDSAVYLCASSPKQRGGETQYFGPGTRLLVL.

The chain combines TRBV11-2 with TRBJ1-2; D ambiguous. Trimming left V 1 base short and J 4 bases short, with 4 bases between. Germline V gives CDR1 SGHAT, CDR2 FQNNGV. The CDR3 consists of 12 residues. The CDR3 region has the DNA TGTGCCAGCAGCTTAGGACTCTATGGCTACACCTTC. It translates to CASSLGLYGYTF.

The chain links TRBV10-2 to TRBJ1-1; 7 bases match TRBD1. V dropped 5 bases and J dropped 6; count of bases not matched to a gene: 3. Germline-derived CDR1 and CDR2 are WSHSY and SAAADI. The CDR3 is made up of 12 amino acids. The CDR3 bases are TGCGCCAGCAGTCTAACAGGGGCTGAAGCTTTCTTT. Its protein product is CASSLTGAEAFF.

The chain has TRBV30 and TRBJ1-6; 9 positions agree with TRBD1. J lost 8 bases, V lost 5 bases, and 4 bases had no gene match. The CDR3 runs 13 residues. The germline V gene has CDR1 GTSNPN and CDR2 SVGIG (reference sequence). The chain's CDR3 is CAWQDRGYSPLHF. In DNA, the CDR3 is TGTGCCTGGCAGGACAGGGGTTATTCACCCCTCCACTTT.

The chain is built from TRBV14 and TRBJ2-1; the D gene is possibly TRBD2 (6 bases). CDR1 is SGHDN and CDR2 is FVKESK in the germline V gene. Trimming left V 3 bases short and J 6 bases short, with 18 bases between. CDR3 length equals 16 residues. DNA of the CDR3: TGTGCCAGCAGCCACCGTGGGGACTTGCTATTCAATGAGCAGTTCTTC. Translation gives CASSHRGDLLFNEQFF.